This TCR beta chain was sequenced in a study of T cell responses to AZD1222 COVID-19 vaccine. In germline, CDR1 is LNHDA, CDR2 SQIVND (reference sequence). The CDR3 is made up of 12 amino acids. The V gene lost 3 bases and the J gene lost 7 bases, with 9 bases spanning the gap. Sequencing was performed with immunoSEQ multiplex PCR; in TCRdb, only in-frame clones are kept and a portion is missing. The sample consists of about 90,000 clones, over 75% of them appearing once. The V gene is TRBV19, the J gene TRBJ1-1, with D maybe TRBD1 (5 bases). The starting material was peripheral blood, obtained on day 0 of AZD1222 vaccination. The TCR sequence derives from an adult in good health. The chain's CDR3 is CASSITRGEAFF. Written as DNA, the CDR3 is TGTGCCAGTAGTATCACGAGGGGTGAAGCTTTCTTT.